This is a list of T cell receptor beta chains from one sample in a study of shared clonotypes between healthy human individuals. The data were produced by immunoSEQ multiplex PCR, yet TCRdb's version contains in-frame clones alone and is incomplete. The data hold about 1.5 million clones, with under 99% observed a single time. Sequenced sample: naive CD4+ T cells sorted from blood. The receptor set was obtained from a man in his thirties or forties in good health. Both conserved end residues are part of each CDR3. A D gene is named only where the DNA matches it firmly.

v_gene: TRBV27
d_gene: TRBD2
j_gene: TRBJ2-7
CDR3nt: TGTGCCAGCAGTCCCGGGACTAGCGGTTACGAGCAGTACTTC
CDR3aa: CASSPGTSGYEQYF

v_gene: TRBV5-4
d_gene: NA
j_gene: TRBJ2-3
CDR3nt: TGTGCCAGCAGCGAGGGTTCCCGGCCCGGAACGCAGTATTTT
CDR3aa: CASSEGSRPGTQYF

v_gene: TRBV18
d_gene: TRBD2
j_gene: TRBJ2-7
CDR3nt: TGTGCCAGCTCGCCAGGGCTAGCGGGAGGTGACGAGCAGTACTTC
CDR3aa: CASSPGLAGGDEQYF

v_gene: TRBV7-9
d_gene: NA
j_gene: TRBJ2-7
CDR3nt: TGTGCCAGCAGCTTCCAAAGACAGGAACCAGAGCAGTACTTC
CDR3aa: CASSFQRQEPEQYF

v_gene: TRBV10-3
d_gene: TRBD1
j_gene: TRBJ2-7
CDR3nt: TGTGCCATCAGTGACGAATCCGGGACAGGGGTCTACGAGCAGTACTTC
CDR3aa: CAISDESGTGVYEQYF

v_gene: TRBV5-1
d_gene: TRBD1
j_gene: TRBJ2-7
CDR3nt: TGCGCCAGCAGCCAGGACAGGACGGGGGAGCAGTACTTC
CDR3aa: CASSQDRTGEQYF

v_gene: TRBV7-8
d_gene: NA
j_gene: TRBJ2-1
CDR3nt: TGTGCCAGCAGCTCCGATCCCATCCGGGCCAATGAGCAGTTCTTC
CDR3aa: CASSSDPIRANEQFF

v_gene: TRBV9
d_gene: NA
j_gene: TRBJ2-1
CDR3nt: TGTGCCAGCAGGGGTAGCTATGAGCAGTTCTTC
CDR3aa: CASRGSYEQFF

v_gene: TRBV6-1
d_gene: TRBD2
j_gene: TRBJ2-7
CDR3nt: TGTGCCAGCAGTGCCGGACTAGCGGGAAGGTACGAGCAGTACTTC
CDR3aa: CASSAGLAGRYEQYF

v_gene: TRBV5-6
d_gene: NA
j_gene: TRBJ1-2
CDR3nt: TGTGCCAGCAGCTCGACGGAGGGGGCTAACTATGGCTACACCTTC
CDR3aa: CASSSTEGANYGYTF

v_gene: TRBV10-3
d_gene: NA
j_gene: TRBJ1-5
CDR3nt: TGTGCCATCAGTGTTAGCAATCAGCCCCAGCATTTT
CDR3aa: CAISVSNQPQHF

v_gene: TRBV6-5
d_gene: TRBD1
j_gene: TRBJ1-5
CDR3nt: TGTGCCAGCAGCCAAACAGGGGATCAGCCCCAGCATTTT
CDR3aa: CASSQTGDQPQHF

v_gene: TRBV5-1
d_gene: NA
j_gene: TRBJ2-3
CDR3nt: TGCGCCAGCAGCCCCGGGGCCACAGATACGCAGTATTTT
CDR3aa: CASSPGATDTQYF

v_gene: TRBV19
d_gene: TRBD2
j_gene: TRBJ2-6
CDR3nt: TGTGCCAGTAGGCTAGCGGGGGCTCTAGTGGAATCTGGGGCCAACGTCCTGACTTTC
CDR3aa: CASRLAGALVESGANVLTF

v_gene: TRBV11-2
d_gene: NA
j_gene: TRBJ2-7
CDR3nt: TGTGCCAGCAGCTTAGAAGGAGGATACTACGAGCAGTACTTC
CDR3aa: CASSLEGGYYEQYF

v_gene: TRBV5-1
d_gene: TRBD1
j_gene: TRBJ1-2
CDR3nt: TGCGCCAGCAGCAAAGAACCCGGGACAGCTAACTATGGCTACACCTTC
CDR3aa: CASSKEPGTANYGYTF